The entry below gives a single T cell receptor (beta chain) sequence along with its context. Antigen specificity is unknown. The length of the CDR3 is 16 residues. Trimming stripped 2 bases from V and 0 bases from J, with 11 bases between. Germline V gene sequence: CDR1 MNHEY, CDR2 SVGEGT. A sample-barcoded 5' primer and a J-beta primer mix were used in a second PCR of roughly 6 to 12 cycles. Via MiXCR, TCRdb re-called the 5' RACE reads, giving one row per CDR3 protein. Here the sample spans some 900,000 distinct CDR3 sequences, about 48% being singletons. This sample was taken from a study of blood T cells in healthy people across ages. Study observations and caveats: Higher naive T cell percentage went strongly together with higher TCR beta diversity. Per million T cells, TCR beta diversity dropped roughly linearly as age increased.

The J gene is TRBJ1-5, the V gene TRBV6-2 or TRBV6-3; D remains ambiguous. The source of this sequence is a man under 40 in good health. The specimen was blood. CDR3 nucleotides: TGTGCCAGCAGTTACCCAACAGCATATAGCAATCAGCCCCAGCATTTT. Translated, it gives CASSYPTAYSNQPQHF.